These 29 T cell receptor beta chains were sequenced from one sample in a study of T cell repertoires in cytomegalovirus infection. One entry per CDR3 protein results from TCRdb running MiXCR on the reads. The table has about 570,000 distinct CDR3 sequences, 35% to 50% seen once. What these receptors recognize is not known. This specimen was cultured PBMCs, taken from culture after CMV antigen stimulation. All receptors come from a human donor in good health (CMV status not recorded). Some clones in this sample may be carry-over from other donors' samples.

This clonotype was seen repeatedly, ten times or more. V gene TRBV12-3 or TRBV12-4 combines with J gene TRBJ2-6, with D hard to call. With 7 bases removed from V and 0 bases from J, the gap between germline ends came to 4 bases. This CDR3 region has 13 residues. The CDR3 DNA reads TGTGCCAGCACGCACTCTGGGGCCAACGTCCTGACTTTC. Translation gives CASTHSGANVLTF.

This clonotype was seen a few times. The V call is TRBV12-3 or TRBV12-4, the J call TRBJ2-3; 7 positions agree with TRBD1. The trim removed 1 base at V and 1 base at J, leaving 8 bases unmatched. This CDR3 contains 17 residues. In DNA, the CDR3 is TGTGCCAGCAGTTTAGGGGACAGCTCACTTCGCACAGATACGCAGTATTTT. It specifies CASSLGDSSLRTDTQYF.

This clonotype was seen only a few times. This chain links TRBV7-2 with TRBJ2-1, with no clear D. V dropped 5 bases and J dropped 5 bases, with 13 bases sitting between them. This CDR3 contains 14 residues. Germline-derived CDR1 and CDR2 are SGHTA and FQGNSA. DNA for the CDR3: TGTGCCAGCAGCCCCCGACCAGGCGACAATGAGCAGTTCTTC. Its translation: CASSPRPGDNEQFF.

CDR3 bases: TGTGCCAGCAGCCAAGACAGATTTTACAATGAGCAGTTCTTC. Its translation: CASSQDRFYNEQFF. The chain has TRBV3-1 and TRBJ2-1; D is unclear. The V end was cut by 0 bases, the J end by 4 bases, with 7 bases between. Germline CDR1 and CDR2: LGHDT and YNNKEL (reference sequence). There are 14 residues in the CDR3.

The chain is built from TRBV20-1 and TRBJ1-4, with 9 bases fitting TRBD1. The V segment lost 6 bases and the J segment 4 bases; nucleotides outside the gene matches: 6. Germline V gives CDR1 DFQATT, CDR2 SNEGSKA (reference sequence). The CDR3 totals 14 residues. The CDR3 reads CSAPTGGNNEKLFF. The CDR3 coding sequence is TGCAGTGCCCCGACAGGGGGGAATAATGAAAAACTGTTTTTT.

This clonotype was seen a few times. V usage is TRBV7-8 and J usage is TRBJ2-7, with a tentative D call TRBD2 (6 bases). Between the trimmed V and J ends, which lost 5 bases and 0 bases, there was a span of 17 bases. This CDR3 spans 16 amino acids. CDR1 and CDR2 (germline): SGHVS, FQNEAQ. As DNA, the CDR3 is TGTGCCAGCAGCCCATCCATTACCGGGGGCTCCTACGAGCAGTACTTC. Its translation is CASSPSITGGSYEQYF.

The chain combines TRBV29-1 with TRBJ1-1; D not resolved. The CDR3 has 11 amino acids. Trimming pared 4 bases from V and 1 base from J, leaving 4 bases between. Germline V gene data show CDR1 as SQVTM and CDR2 as ANQGSEA. This chain's CDR3 is CSVVRNTEAFF. The CDR3 DNA is TGCAGCGTTGTTCGGAACACTGAAGCTTTCTTT.

Only one count was recorded for this clonotype. The chain carries TRBV6-5 and TRBJ2-2; 10 positions agree with TRBD2. V dropped 2 bases and J dropped 4; count of bases not matched to a gene: 4. Germline V CDR1 and CDR2: MNHEY, SVGAGI. The CDR3 covers 16 residues. The CDR3 sequence: CASSYRLAGVTGELFF. DNA of the CDR3: TGTGCCAGCAGTTACCGGCTAGCGGGAGTCACCGGGGAGCTGTTTTTT.

This rearrangement joins TRBV2 to TRBJ2-3; D remains unclear. This CDR3 has 11 residues. Germline loops: CDR1 SNHLY, CDR2 FYNNEI. V lost 10 bases, J lost 6 bases, and 11 bases lay in between. The CDR3 DNA reads as TGTGCCACCAGCCAAGCGGATACGCAGTATTTT. Encoded protein: CATSQADTQYF.

J is TRBJ2-5 and V is TRBV7-8, with D uncertain. Germline CDR1 is SGHVS and CDR2 is FQNEAQ. Trimming removed 0 bases at V and 2 bases at J, with 10 bases between. The CDR3 runs to 15 residues. In DNA form, the CDR3 reads TGTGCCAGCAGCTTAGCTTCCCGTGGGCAAGAGACCCAGTACTTC. Translated, it gives CASSLASRGQETQYF.

CDR3 DNA: TGCGCCAGCAGCCAGGGACAGGGGGGTGGGACTGAAGCTTTCTTT. It translates to CASSQGQGGGTEAFF. The rearrangement links TRBV4-1 to TRBJ1-1, with 11 positions matching TRBD1. The CDR3 runs to 15 residues. V shed 3 bases and J 5 bases; nucleotides not matched to a gene: 5. Germline lookup yields CDR1 MGHRA and CDR2 YSYEKL.

V usage is TRBV7-6 and J usage is TRBJ2-3; the D gene is possibly TRBD1 (6 bases). This CDR3 spans 15 amino acids. CDR1 and CDR2 from the germline V gene are SGHVS and FNYEAQ. The V gene lost 5 bases and the J gene lost 4 bases, with 16 bases spanning the gap. The CDR3 loop reads CASSPNGAGADTQYF. As DNA, the CDR3 is TGTGCCAGCAGCCCTAACGGGGCAGGGGCAGATACGCAGTATTTT.

This clonotype has more than one count but fewer than ten. The CDR3 coding sequence is TGTGCCAGCAGCATCCGGCTAGCGGGAAAAGAGACCCAGTACTTC. Translating it yields CASSIRLAGKETQYF. The chain has TRBV7-2 and TRBJ2-5; TRBD2 matches at 9 bases. The CDR3 has 15 residues. Germline trimming cut 5 bases from V and 3 bases from J; bases unmatched to any gene: 7. Germline V gives CDR1 SGHTA, CDR2 FQGNSA.

This clonotype was detected a few times. The CDR3 DNA follows: TGTGCCAGCAGCAATCGACAGGGTCAGGGCGAGCAGTACTTC. This gives the protein CASSNRQGQGEQYF. The rearrangement links TRBV7-2 to TRBJ2-7; 7 bases are a match to TRBD1. CDR3 length equals 14 residues. Trimming removed 5 bases from V and 6 bases from J; junction bases left unmatched: 10. Germline CDR1 SGHTA, CDR2 FQGNSA.

The chain links TRBV7-2 to TRBJ2-5, with 7 bases that match TRBD2. Unmatched junction bases numbered 10, after V lost 7 bases and J lost 5 bases. The germline CDR1 and CDR2 sequences are SGHTA and FQGNSA. This CDR3 comprises 14 residues. The DNA of the CDR3 is TGTGCCAGCACCTTTGGAAGGGGAGGGGAGACCCAGTACTTC. It codes for CASTFGRGGETQYF.

In its sample, this clonotype was seen a few times. The chain has TRBV27 and TRBJ1-4; D gene unclear. Germline-derived CDR1 and CDR2 are MNHEY and SMNVEV (reference sequence). The V and J ends lost 4 bases and 4 bases respectively, with 7 bases between them. The CDR3 loop spans 13 amino acids. CDR3 loop: CASSSPRNEKLFF. In nucleotides, the CDR3 is TGTGCCAGCAGTTCCCCCCGTAATGAAAAACTGTTTTTT.

CDR3 protein: CAITSGAGESGELFF. The CDR3 nucleotides read TGTGCCATCACCTCCGGAGCGGGAGAATCGGGGGAGCTGTTTTTT. The chain links TRBV10-3 to TRBJ2-2, with 8 positions matching TRBD2. The CDR3 has 15 residues. Germline CDR1 is ENHRY and CDR2 is SYGVKD. Trimming took 7 bases from V and 8 from J; bases not matched to a gene: 12.

This chain connects TRBV7-8 to TRBJ2-6; D possibly uses TRBD1 or TRBD2 (6 bases each). Germline V gives CDR1 SGHVS, CDR2 FQNEAQ. The CDR3 spans 17 residues. With 1 base removed from V and 0 bases from J, the gap between germline ends came to 10 bases. The CDR3, as DNA: TGTGCCAGCAGCTTAGGTCCGGGGGCCTCTGGGGCCAACGTCCTGACTTTC. As protein: CASSLGPGASGANVLTF. The whole variable domain, remainder taken from reference TRBV7-8 and TRBJ2-6, is GAGVSQSPRYKVAKRGQDVALRCDPISGHVSLFWYQQALGQGPEFLTYFQNEAQLDKSGLPSDRFFAERPEGSVSTLKIQRTQQEDSAVYLCASSLGPGASGANVLTFGAGSRLTVL.

V is TRBV28 and J is TRBJ1-2, with TRBD1 matching 11 bases. Germline CDR1 reads MDHEN; CDR2 reads SYDVKM. The trim removed 3 bases at V and 3 bases at J, leaving 3 bases unmatched. The CDR3 is made up of 15 amino acids. DNA for the CDR3: TGTGCCAGCAGTTTTGCGGGACAGGGGGACTATGGCTACACCTTC. Encoded protein: CASSFAGQGDYGYTF.

This clonotype was found many times. The chain recombines TRBV7-2 with TRBJ1-1; D uncertain. Germline assignment: CDR1 SGHTA and CDR2 FQGNSA. Trimming cost V 5 bases and J 3 bases, with 16 bases left between them. The CDR3 loop spans 15 amino acids. CDR3 coding DNA: TGTGCCAGCAGCCGTACATACAGCGAACACACTGAAGCTTTCTTT. Amino acids: CASSRTYSEHTEAFF.

This sequence joins TRBV19 and TRBJ1-1; tentative D call: TRBD1 (5 bases). The CDR3 covers 13 residues. V lost 4 bases, J lost 4 bases, and 10 bases lay in between. Germline loops: CDR1 LNHDA, CDR2 SQIVND (reference sequence). In nucleotides, the CDR3 is TGTGCCAGTAGTAGACAGTTCGGCACTGAAGCTTTCTTT. The encoded protein is CASSRQFGTEAFF.

The rearrangement uses TRBV18 and TRBJ1-1; D not resolved. Trimming took 3 bases from V and 1 from J, leaving 12 bases between them. Germline V gene lookup returns CDR1 KGHSH and CDR2 LQKENI. The length of the CDR3 is 15 residues. The CDR3 region has the DNA TGTGCCAGCTCACCCATCTGGGGATCGAACACTGAAGCTTTCTTT. As protein: CASSPIWGSNTEAFF.

This clonotype was picked up a small number of times. The chain is built from TRBV7-8 and TRBJ1-6; D gene uncertain. CDR1 and CDR2 (germline): SGHVS, FQNEAQ. V shed 1 base and J shed 13 bases, with 23 bases lying between them. The length of the CDR3 is 17 residues. CDR3 in DNA: TGTGCCAGCAGCTTAGTTGGATGGGGTGCGAGCGACTTTCCCCTCCACTTT. Its protein is CASSLVGWGASDFPLHF. Full variable domain (rest looked up from reference TRBV7-8 and TRBJ1-6): GAGVSQSPRYKVAKRGQDVALRCDPISGHVSLFWYQQALGQGPEFLTYFQNEAQLDKSGLPSDRFFAERPEGSVSTLKIQRTQQEDSAVYLCASSLVGWGASDFPLHFGNGTRLTVT.

The chain recombines TRBV7-6 with TRBJ2-6; 9 nucleotides align to TRBD2. This CDR3 is built from 18 residues. The V and J ends lost 9 bases and 0 bases, in that order; junction bases with no gene match: 12. Germline CDR1 and CDR2: SGHVS and FNYEAQ. CDR3 DNA sequence: TGTGCCAGTACCGGAGCGGGGGGTCCCTCCTCTGGGGCCAACGTCCTGACTTTC. Amino acid sequence: CASTGAGGPSSGANVLTF.

This clonotype was found many times. The V gene is TRBV7-6, the J gene TRBJ2-5, with no clear D. The CDR3 spans 13 residues. The V end lost 3 bases, the J end lost 2 bases, and 7 bases lay between the germline ends. CDR1 and CDR2 (germline): SGHVS, FNYEAQ. Written as DNA, the CDR3 is TGTGCCAGCAGCTTTCGGATACAAGAGACCCAGTACTTC. Amino acid sequence: CASSFRIQETQYF.

The sample holds a few counts of this clonotype. The V call is TRBV7-2, the J call TRBJ2-7, with D tentatively TRBD2 (7 bases). Trimming stripped 1 base from V and 1 base from J, with 17 bases between. The CDR3 length is 17 residues. Looked up from germline, CDR1 is SGHTA and CDR2 is FQGNSA. CDR3 sequence: CASSLGGGGHTSYEQYF. DNA for the CDR3: TGTGCCAGCAGCTTAGGTGGGGGGGGGCATACATCCTACGAGCAGTACTTC.

This clonotype was detected a few times. The chain couples TRBV4-1 to TRBJ2-7; 8 nucleotides line up with TRBD1. This CDR3 comprises 17 residues. V shed 0 bases, J shed 2 bases, and the junction held 9 bases outside the gene matches. The germline V gene encodes CDR1 MGHRA and CDR2 YSYEKL. CDR3 nucleotide sequence: TGCGCCAGCAGCCAAGACGGTCAGGGACAGGCACCCTACGAGCAGTACTTC. The encoded protein is CASSQDGQGQAPYEQYF.

The sample holds a few counts of this clonotype. The chain carries TRBV7-9 and TRBJ1-6; no clear D. The CDR3 contains 15 residues. V was trimmed by 1 base and J by 10 bases, leaving 14 bases between them. Germline V CDR1 and CDR2: SEHNR, FQNEAQ (reference sequence). For the CDR3, the DNA is TGTGCCAGCAGCTTAGTGGAGGGTGCGGGCTCACCCCTCCACTTT. This encodes CASSLVEGAGSPLHF.

This clonotype has a single count. V is TRBV27 and J is TRBJ2-3; D unresolved. The V end was cut by 2 bases, the J end by 3 bases, with 9 bases between. Germline values: CDR1 MNHEY, CDR2 SMNVEV (reference sequence). This CDR3 comprises 14 residues. The CDR3 spells CASSLRAKTDTQYF. The CDR3 DNA reads as TGTGCCAGCAGTTTACGGGCAAAGACAGATACGCAGTATTTT.